This T cell receptor (beta chain) was retrieved from a study of identical twins. TCRdb redid the calling of the 5' RACE reads with MiXCR, one entry per CDR3 protein. The sample records nearly 250,000 distinct CDR3 sequences, 5.5% to 7% being singletons. The V end lost 5 bases, the J end lost 4 bases, and 14 bases lay between the germline ends. Germline V gene sequence: CDR1 SEHNR, CDR2 FQNEAQ (reference sequence). The CDR3 totals 14 residues. These data are also associated with another study on yellow fever vaccine responses in identical twins.

The sequenced sample was memory (CD45RO+) T cells sorted from blood. The V gene is TRBV7-9, the J gene TRBJ1-2, with D tentatively TRBD1 (5 bases). This TCR derives from a woman between 18 and 29 years old in good health. The CDR3 sequence is CASSPIQDFYGYTF. CDR3 nucleotide sequence: TGTGCCAGCAGCCCTATACAGGACTTCTATGGCTACACCTTC.